This entry lists 17 T cell receptor beta chains sequenced from one sample in a study of T cell responses to AZD1222 COVID-19 vaccine. Produced via immunoSEQ multiplex PCR; TCRdb's table is partial and in-frame only. The sample consists of tens of thousands of clones, around 92% of them appearing once. The starting material was peripheral blood, obtained on day 0 of MenACWY control vaccination. Receptors originate from an adult in good health.

The chain is built from TRBV2 and TRBJ1-5; the D is unclear. CDR3 length: 14 amino acids. V was pared by 3 bases and J by 0 bases, with 6 bases between. CDR1 is SNHLY and CDR2 is FYNNEI in the germline V gene. The CDR3 DNA reads as TGTGCCAGCAGTGACATGGCTAGCAATCAGCCCCAGCATTTT. It codes for CASSDMASNQPQHF.

The chain uses TRBV7-8 and TRBJ2-6, with 7 positions matching TRBD1. J was trimmed by 4 bases and V by 5 bases; bases with no gene match: 8. The CDR3 consists of 16 residues. Germline CDR1 is SGHVS and CDR2 is FQNEAQ. The CDR3 region is CASSLDRVTGANVLTF. The CDR3 DNA is TGTGCCAGCAGCCTAGACAGGGTAACCGGGGCCAACGTCCTGACTTTC.

The chain is built from TRBV3-1 (or the pseudogene TRBV3-2) and TRBJ2-7; D gene uncertain. The CDR3 covers 13 residues. CDR1 and CDR2 from the germline V gene are LGHDT and YNNKEL (reference sequence). The germline V and J ends were trimmed by 2 bases and 6 bases, with 11 bases remaining between them. Here the CDR3 reads CASSQKRSGEQYF. The CDR3, as DNA: TGTGCCAGCAGCCAAAAAAGGTCGGGCGAGCAGTACTTC.

The rearrangement links TRBV20-1 to TRBJ2-7; D is unresolved. The CDR3 contains 14 residues. Germline CDR1 DFQATT, CDR2 SNEGSKA (reference sequence). Deletions cut 3 bases from V and 2 bases from J, with 14 bases between. The CDR3 reads CSASSVRTTYEQYF. CDR3 nucleotide sequence: TGCAGTGCTAGTTCGGTTAGGACCACCTACGAGCAGTACTTC.

The CDR3 nucleotides read TGCGCCAGCAGCCAAGTGAATCGGGCCGCCTACGAGCAGTACTTC. Its protein is CASSQVNRAAYEQYF. The chain is built from TRBV4-1 and TRBJ2-7; D gene ambiguous. The CDR3 runs to 15 residues. The germline V and J ends were trimmed by 1 base and 2 bases, with 12 bases remaining between them. CDR1 and CDR2 (germline): MGHRA, YSYEKL.

The V call is TRBV29-1, the J call TRBJ2-1; D is perhaps TRBD2 (5 bases). Between the trimmed V and J ends, which lost 4 bases and 3 bases, there was a span of 13 bases. This CDR3 has 14 residues. CDR1 is SQVTM, CDR2 ANQGSEA, per germline. Written as DNA, the CDR3 is TGCAGCGTTGTTAATTCCCGGGACTACAATGAGCAGTTCTTC. Translated, it gives CSVVNSRDYNEQFF.

The chain carries TRBV6-5 and TRBJ1-2; D is possibly TRBD1 (5 bases). Germline CDR1 and CDR2: MNHEY and SVGAGI. Trimming took off 0 bases at V and 2 bases at J, with 10 bases between the two ends. The CDR3 loop spans 15 amino acids. CDR3 in DNA: TGTGCCAGCAGTTACTCTGGCGGGGCGAACTATGGCTACACCTTC. Its translation: CASSYSGGANYGYTF.

The chain uses TRBV19 and TRBJ1-2; TRBD1 agrees at 7 bases. The CDR3 is 14 amino acids. The V gene's germline CDR1 is LNHDA and CDR2 SQIVND (reference sequence). V lost 2 bases and J lost 2; bases outside the gene matches: 2. This CDR3 is CASSITGANYGYTF. DNA of the CDR3: TGTGCCAGTAGTATAACAGGGGCGAACTATGGCTACACCTTC.

The chain uses TRBV21-1 and TRBJ2-3. TRBV21-1 is a recognized pseudogene. The CDR3 totals 16 residues. The CDR3 here is CASSQRVEGGTDTQYF. DNA of the CDR3: TGTGCCAGCAGCCAAAGAGTGGAGGGGGGCACAGATACGCAGTATTTT.

V is TRBV10-3 and J is TRBJ1-5; TRBD1 is a possible D gene (5 bases). Trimming took off 3 bases at V and 8 bases at J, with 8 bases between the two ends. The CDR3 length is 12 residues. The germline gives CDR1 ENHRY, CDR2 SYGVKD. The CDR3 DNA follows: TGTGCCATCAGTGACCGCAGGGAGCCCCAGCATTTT. Amino acid sequence: CAISDRREPQHF.

The chain carries TRBV6-1 and TRBJ1-2; weak D call: TRBD1 (5 bases). The CDR3 consists of 15 residues. The germline gives CDR1 MNHNS, CDR2 SASEGT. V lost 1 base, J lost 1 base, and 10 bases lay in between. The CDR3 coding sequence is TGTGCCAGCAGTGAAGGGCAGGGAAGTAACTATGGCTACACCTTC. Translated: CASSEGQGSNYGYTF.

V is TRBV5-1 and J is TRBJ1-1, with 8 positions matching TRBD1. V lost 0 bases, J lost 4 bases, and 5 bases stayed unmatched. Germline V gene data show CDR1 as SGHRS and CDR2 as YFSETQ. The CDR3 length is 15 residues. CDR3 in DNA: TGCGCCAGCAGCTTGGGAGCAGGGGGCACCACTGAAGCTTTCTTT. Translating gives CASSLGAGGTTEAFF. The whole variable domain, remainder taken from reference TRBV5-1 and TRBJ1-1, is KAGVTQTPRYLIKTRGQQVTLSCSPISGHRSVSWYQQTPGQGLQFLFEYFSETQRNKGNFPGRFSGRQFSNSRSEMNVSTLELGDSALYLCASSLGAGGTTEAFFGQGTRLTVV.

The V gene is TRBV15, the J gene TRBJ1-4; the D is unclear. Germline values: CDR1 LNHNV, CDR2 YYDKDF (reference sequence). This CDR3 contains 15 residues. V was clipped by 0 bases and J by 7 bases, with 12 bases between them. The CDR3 nucleotides read TGTGCCACCAGCAGAGACAACTCCCTGGTTGAAAAACTGTTTTTT. Amino acids: CATSRDNSLVEKLFF.

Details on this clone: A read error may account for a junction end that differs from germline. The rearrangement uses TRBV20-1 and TRBJ2-7, with D possibly being TRBD1 or TRBD2 (5 bases each). The V gene's germline CDR1 is DFQATT and CDR2 SNEGSKA (reference sequence). The CDR3 extends over 11 amino acids. The CDR3 nucleotides read TGCAGTGCTGGAGAGGGGAACGAGCAGTACTTC. The encoded protein is CSAGEGNEQYF.

V and J are TRBV6-5 and TRBJ1-2, with D perhaps TRBD1 (6 bases). From germline, CDR1 is MNHEY and CDR2 SVGAGI. The CDR3 has 14 residues. V lost 2 bases and J lost 4, with 11 bases in between. CDR3 in DNA: TGTGCCAGCAGTTACCCCAAGGACAGCTATGGCTACACCTTC. Its protein product is CASSYPKDSYGYTF.

CDR3 amino acids: CASRRAGGIPYEQYF. CDR3 nucleotides: TGTGCCAGTCGGAGGGCAGGGGGAATCCCCTACGAGCAGTACTTC. The V and J genes are TRBV28 and TRBJ2-7; the D gene is possibly TRBD1 (7 bases). There are 15 residues in the CDR3. CDR1 and CDR2 (germline): MDHEN, SYDVKM. The ends were cut back, 9 bases at V and 2 bases at J, with 20 bases in the middle.

The chain uses TRBV24-1 and TRBJ2-7; D unresolved. The V end lost 8 bases, the J end lost 2 bases, and 18 bases lay between the germline ends. In germline, CDR1 is KGHDR, CDR2 SFDVKD. The CDR3 totals 15 residues. For the CDR3, the DNA is TGTGCCACCACTCAGCGCACCGGTAGACCCTACGAGCAGTACTTC. The encoded protein is CATTQRTGRPYEQYF.